These 31 T cell receptor beta chains came from one sample sequenced in a study of regulatory and conventional T cells in RAG deficiency. Genomic DNA came from blood regulatory T cells gated CD4+ CD25-high CD127-low. The repertoire was sequenced with immunoSEQ multiplex PCR; TCRdb's copy has only in-frame clones and lacks some. The repertoire holds roughly 19,000 clones, with roughly 87% as singletons. Separately, the same data were catalogued under a study of regulatory T cells. In that study: Primers: 52 TRBV forward and 13 TRBJ reverse.

Input material: Tregs sorted from blood. The receptors here all came from a human donor in good health.

V is TRBV9 and J is TRBJ1-1; D remains unclear. The CDR3 covers 13 residues. Germline V gene lookup returns CDR1 SGDLS and CDR2 YYNGEE. The ends were cut back, 3 bases at V and 2 bases at J, with 8 bases in the middle. The CDR3 bases are TGTGCCAGCAGCGCGGGAGTTAACACTGAAGCTTTCTTT. This translates into CASSAGVNTEAFF.

The gene calls are TRBV20-1 and TRBJ2-5; the D gene is possibly TRBD2 (5 bases). CDR3 length equals 11 residues. Trimming stripped 3 bases from V and 3 bases from J, with 5 bases between. Looked up from germline, CDR1 is DFQATT and CDR2 is SNEGSKA (reference sequence). CDR3 loop: CSARREETQYF. The CDR3 DNA follows: TGCAGTGCTAGGAGGGAAGAGACCCAGTACTTC.

The rearrangement uses TRBV6-5 and TRBJ1-2, with 9 bases fitting TRBD1. Germline V gene data show CDR1 as MNHEY and CDR2 as SVGAGI. There are 13 residues in the CDR3. V lost 6 bases, J lost 6 bases, and 5 bases stayed unmatched. The CDR3: CASRFTGGNGYTF. The DNA of the CDR3 is TGTGCCAGCAGGTTTACAGGGGGCAATGGCTACACCTTC.

The CDR3 reads CASSPDGSNYGYTF. The CDR3 DNA reads as TGTGCCAGCAGCCCGGACGGTAGTAACTATGGCTACACCTTC. V is TRBV7-8 and J is TRBJ1-2; unclear D gene. CDR3 length: 14 residues. CDR1 is SGHVS and CDR2 is FQNEAQ in the germline V gene. V was clipped by 5 bases and J by 1 base, with 11 bases between them.

V is TRBV6-1 and J is TRBJ2-4, with TRBD1 as a possible D gene (5 bases). Germline assignment: CDR1 MNHNS and CDR2 SASEGT. V lost 6 bases, J lost 13 bases, and 13 bases lay in between. This CDR3 region has 11 residues. CDR3 in amino acids: CASRARTLQYF. The CDR3 DNA is TGTGCCAGCAGAGCCAGGACACTACAGTACTTC.

V usage is TRBV14 and J usage is TRBJ2-2; 8 nucleotides align to TRBD2. The germline V gene has CDR1 SGHDN and CDR2 FVKESK. CDR3 size: 16 residues. The J segment lost 1 base and the V segment lost 7 bases, leaving 8 bases of the junction unmatched. The CDR3 spells CASTSGLAGNTGELFF. The CDR3 nucleotides read TGTGCCAGCACCTCTGGGCTAGCGGGGAACACCGGGGAGCTGTTTTTT.

The V and J genes are TRBV9 and TRBJ2-7; 9 bases are a match to TRBD2. In germline, CDR1 is SGDLS, CDR2 YYNGEE. The CDR3 consists of 15 residues. The trim removed 3 bases at V and 5 bases at J, leaving 9 bases unmatched. For the CDR3, the DNA is TGTGCCAGCAGCGAGTCCACTAGCGGGTACGACGAGCAGTACTTC. Translating gives CASSESTSGYDEQYF.

With respect to this clone: The junction departs from the called germline gene at one end, perhaps through a read error. V usage is TRBV9 and J usage is TRBJ2-1; D is perhaps TRBD2 (5 bases). Germline CDR1 reads SGDLS; CDR2 reads YYNGEE. This CDR3 has 15 residues. CDR3 region: CASSVAETTYHEQFF. The CDR3 DNA reads TGTGCCAGCAGCGTAGCGGAGACTACCTACCATGAGCAGTTCTTC.

V usage is TRBV11-3 and J usage is TRBJ1-1; D gene ambiguous. This CDR3 spans 12 amino acids. Germline CDR1 SGHNT, CDR2 YENEEA. Trimming took 7 bases from V and 1 from J, leaving 7 bases between them. The CDR3 is CASTWGNTEAFF. In nucleotides, the CDR3 is TGTGCCAGCACCTGGGGGAACACTGAAGCTTTCTTT.

This rearrangement joins TRBV19 to TRBJ1-1; TRBD1 might be the D (6 bases). This CDR3 region has 17 residues. V was trimmed by 3 bases and J by 1 base, leaving 18 bases between them. Per the germline V gene, CDR1 is LNHDA and CDR2 is SQIVND (reference sequence). In nucleotides, the CDR3 is TGTGCCAGTAGTATCCTTACTAGACCCAGGGGGAACACTGAAGCTTTCTTT. This sequence encodes CASSILTRPRGNTEAFF.

The chain links TRBV5-6 to TRBJ1-6; D call uncertain. With 0 bases removed from V and 9 bases from J, the gap between germline ends came to 10 bases. The CDR3 has 14 amino acids. The germline V gene encodes CDR1 SGHDT and CDR2 YYEEEE. CDR3 sequence reads: CASSLGPRGSPLHF. The CDR3 DNA reads as TGTGCCAGCAGCTTGGGACCACGAGGTTCACCCCTCCACTTT.

This rearrangement joins TRBV5-4 to TRBJ2-1; the D gene is possibly TRBD1 (5 bases). Trimming removed 0 bases at V and 9 bases at J, with 16 bases between. From germline, CDR1 is SGHNT and CDR2 YYREEE (reference sequence). The CDR3 loop spans 15 amino acids. The CDR3 is CASSLGGRVKAEQFF. CDR3 DNA: TGTGCCAGCAGCTTGGGTGGCAGGGTAAAGGCTGAGCAGTTCTTC.

This chain uses TRBV27 with TRBJ1-2; D may be TRBD1 (5 bases). The CDR3 spans 13 residues. The germline V gene has CDR1 MNHEY and CDR2 SMNVEV (reference sequence). Trimming took off 3 bases at V and 5 bases at J, with 10 bases between the two ends. The CDR3 loop reads CASSLEGNYGYTF. CDR3 bases: TGTGCCAGCAGTTTGGAGGGGAATTATGGCTACACCTTC.

The chain uses TRBV27 and TRBJ1-2; TRBD1 matches 7 bases. Germline loops: CDR1 MNHEY, CDR2 SMNVEV (reference sequence). The ends lost 5 bases at V and 7 bases at J; junction bases unmatched: 7. The CDR3 covers 13 residues. In nucleotides, the CDR3 is TGTGCCAGCAGTATAACAGGGGACGCTGGCTACACCTTC. It yields the protein CASSITGDAGYTF.

The chain carries TRBV11-2 and TRBJ1-2; D call uncertain. CDR1 and CDR2 (germline): SGHAT, FQNNGV. Deletions cut 1 base from V and 7 bases from J, with 7 bases between. CDR3 length equals 12 residues. In nucleotides, the CDR3 is TGTGCCAGCAGCTTAGCCGACTCTGGCTACACCTTC. Translating it yields CASSLADSGYTF.

This clone was observed once. The chain has TRBV11-2 and TRBJ2-5, with D unresolved. There are 14 residues in the CDR3. Deletions cut 4 bases from V and 3 bases from J, with 12 bases between. CDR1 and CDR2 (germline): SGHAT, FQNNGV. This chain's CDR3 is CASSSLTSKETQYF. The CDR3 DNA follows: TGTGCCAGCAGCTCTTTAACCTCTAAAGAGACCCAGTACTTC.

The J gene is TRBJ2-7, the V gene TRBV11-2; 7 bases match TRBD1. Germline CDR1 is SGHAT and CDR2 is FQNNGV. The J segment lost 6 bases and the V segment lost 5 bases, leaving 4 bases of the junction unmatched. The CDR3 loop spans 12 amino acids. This chain's CDR3 is CASSRGQTEQYF. The DNA for the CDR3 is TGTGCCAGCAGCCGGGGACAGACCGAGCAGTACTTC. Filled out from reference TRBV11-2 and TRBJ2-7, the complete variable domain reads EAGVAQSPRYKIIEKRQSVAFWCNPISGHATLYWYQQILGQGPKLLIQFQNNGVVDDSQLPKDRFSAERLKGVDSTLKIQPAKLEDSAVYLCASSRGQTEQYFGPGTRLTVT.

The chain recombines TRBV9 with TRBJ2-2; 8 nucleotides line up with TRBD2. This CDR3 has 15 residues. After removal of 3 bases from V and 7 bases from J, the junction contained 8 bases not matched to a gene. Germline CDR1 is SGDLS and CDR2 is YYNGEE. CDR3 in amino acids: CASSGSYSGSGELFF. The CDR3 coding sequence is TGTGCCAGCAGCGGGAGTTACAGCGGGAGCGGGGAGCTGTTTTTT. Variable domain in full (rest from reference TRBV9 and TRBJ2-2): DSGVTQTPKHLITATGQRVTLRCSPRSGDLSVYWYQQSLDQGLQFLIQYYNGEERAKGNILERFSAQQFPDLHSELNLSSLELGDSALYFCASSGSYSGSGELFFGEGSRLTVL.

The chain employs TRBV5-1 and TRBJ2-5, with D possibly being TRBD2 (6 bases). This CDR3 region has 16 residues. CDR1 SGHRS and CDR2 YFSETQ come from the germline V gene. Trimming removed 1 base at V and 2 bases at J, with 15 bases between. The CDR3 here is CASSLYLAELQETQYF. The CDR3 DNA reads as TGCGCCAGCAGCTTGTATTTAGCGGAATTACAAGAGACCCAGTACTTC.

This chain connects TRBV30 to TRBJ1-6, with D possibly being TRBD1 (6 bases). This CDR3 comprises 17 residues. CDR1 and CDR2 from the germline V gene are GTSNPN and SVGIG (reference sequence). V shed 0 bases and J shed 0 bases, with 12 bases lying between them. The CDR3 region has the DNA TGTGCCTGGAGTGTACGGGTGGGGGCCTCCTATAATTCACCCCTCCACTTT. It codes for CAWSVRVGASYNSPLHF. The variable domain in full, with the rest retrieved from reference TRBV30 and TRBJ1-6, is SQTIHQWPATLVQPVGSPLSLECTVEGTSNPNLYWYRQAAGRGLQLLFYSVGIGQISSEVPQNLSASRPQDRQFILSSKKLLLSDSGFYLCAWSVRVGASYNSPLHFGNGTRLTVT.

The chain combines TRBV5-6 with TRBJ1-1, with unresolved D. Germline assignment: CDR1 SGHDT and CDR2 YYEEEE. Trimming took off 1 base at V and 1 base at J, with 8 bases between the two ends. The CDR3 extends over 14 amino acids. The CDR3 reads CASSLYSWNTEAFF. CDR3 sequence (DNA): TGTGCCAGCAGCTTGTATTCGTGGAACACTGAAGCTTTCTTT.

V usage is TRBV28 and J usage is TRBJ1-1; unclear D gene. V gave up 6 bases and J gave up 4 bases, with 12 bases separating them. The CDR3 is made up of 13 amino acids. From germline, CDR1 is MDHEN and CDR2 SYDVKM. The CDR3 nucleotides are TGTGCCAGCAGGGGTACAGCCTCCACTGAAGCTTTCTTT. This codes for CASRGTASTEAFF.

This clone was found once. The CDR3, as DNA: TGTGCCAGCAGTACCCGACTGCCCTCCTACGAGCAGTACTTC. Protein sequence: CASSTRLPSYEQYF. The J gene is TRBJ2-7, the V gene TRBV28; D is unclear. V was shortened by 5 bases and J by 0 bases, with 11 bases between the two germline ends. In germline, CDR1 is MDHEN, CDR2 SYDVKM. The CDR3 has 14 amino acids.

Notes on this clone: At one boundary the junction diverges from the germline segment, which might be a read error. The rearrangement joins TRBV7-7 to TRBJ2-3; D is unresolved. The CDR3 consists of 13 residues. Germline assignment: CDR1 SSHAT and CDR2 FNYEAQ (reference sequence). The CDR3 region has the DNA TGTGCTAGCAGCCTCCTCCCCACAGATACGCAGTATTTT. Amino acid sequence: CASSLLPTDTQYF.

The chain links TRBV6-6 to TRBJ1-5; D gene unclear. The CDR3 consists of 16 residues. The germline V gene encodes CDR1 MNHNY and CDR2 SVGAGI (reference sequence). Trimming left V 5 bases short and J 1 base short, with 15 bases between. This chain's CDR3 is CASSPQPGRSNQPQHF. CDR3 nucleotides: TGTGCCAGCAGTCCCCAGCCCGGGAGGAGCAATCAGCCCCAGCATTTT.

This sequence joins TRBV15 and TRBJ1-3, with D hard to call. V was clipped by 0 bases and J by 0 bases, with 9 bases between them. CDR3 length: 16 amino acids. CDR1 and CDR2 (germline): LNHNV, YYDKDF (reference sequence). The CDR3 protein is CATSRDPVVSGNTIYF. The CDR3 DNA is TGTGCCACCAGCAGAGACCCGGTCGTCTCTGGAAACACCATATATTTT.

The chain combines TRBV5-3 with TRBJ2-1; 7 nucleotides agree with TRBD1. TRBV5-3 is annotated as an ORF whose role is uncertain. The CDR3 covers 16 residues. J was trimmed by 10 bases and V by 2 bases; bases with no gene match: 15. The CDR3 DNA sequence: TGTGCCAGAAGCTTACCCAACAGGGGCAAACCAGGAGAGCAGTTCTTC. As protein: CARSLPNRGKPGEQFF.

The chain is built from TRBV5-1 and TRBJ1-1; no definite D call. This CDR3 is 16 amino acids long. Germline assignment: CDR1 SGHRS and CDR2 YFSETQ. Trimming removed 3 bases from V and 1 base from J, with 16 bases in between. The CDR3 loop is CASSYRGPFGNTEAFF. DNA for the CDR3: TGCGCCAGCAGCTACCGCGGCCCCTTTGGGAACACTGAAGCTTTCTTT.

This clone was seen more than once but under ten times. This chain links TRBV9 with TRBJ2-2, with a weak D call TRBD2 (6 bases). Germline CDR1 SGDLS, CDR2 YYNGEE. The ends were cut back, 5 bases at V and 4 bases at J, with 12 bases in the middle. The CDR3 is 14 residues long. The CDR3 reads CASRGGRATGELFF. CDR3 in DNA: TGTGCCAGCAGGGGAGGCAGAGCCACCGGGGAGCTGTTTTTT.

This clone was detected only a few times. The CDR3 DNA reads TGTGCTAGTGGTTTGCCCCCAAACACCATATATTTT. Its translation: CASGLPPNTIYF. V usage is TRBV12-5 and J usage is TRBJ1-3; D not resolved. Trimming left V 2 bases short and J 6 bases short, with 5 bases between. The CDR3 contains 12 residues. The germline V gene encodes CDR1 LGHNT and CDR2 FRNRAP.

The V and J genes are TRBV6-1 and TRBJ2-5; 9 bases match TRBD1. The J call may be incorrect, as the DNA end agrees better with TRBJ2-7. CDR3 length equals 15 residues. Germline CDR1 MNHNS, CDR2 SASEGT. The CDR3 nucleotides read TGTGCCAGCAGAGAGCACCCCGACAGGGGGAACGAGCAGTACTTC. It encodes CASREHPDRGNEQYF.